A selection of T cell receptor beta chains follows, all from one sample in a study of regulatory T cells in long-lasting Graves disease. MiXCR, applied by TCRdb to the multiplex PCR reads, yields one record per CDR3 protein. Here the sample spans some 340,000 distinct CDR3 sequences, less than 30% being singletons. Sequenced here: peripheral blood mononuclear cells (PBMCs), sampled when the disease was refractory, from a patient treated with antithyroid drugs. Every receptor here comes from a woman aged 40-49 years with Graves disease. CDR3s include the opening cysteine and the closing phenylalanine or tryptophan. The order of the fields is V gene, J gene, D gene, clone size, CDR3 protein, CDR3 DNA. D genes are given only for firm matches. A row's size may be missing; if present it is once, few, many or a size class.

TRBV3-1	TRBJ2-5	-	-	CASSQLWAETQYF	TGTGCCAGCAGCCAACTGTGGGCAGAGACCCAGTACTTC
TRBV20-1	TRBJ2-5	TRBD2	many	CSADLAGGLLAQYF	TGCAGTGCTGATCTAGCGGGAGGACTCTTGGCCCAGTACTTC
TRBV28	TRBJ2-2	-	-	CASSFGTKIYTGELFF	TGTGCCAGCAGTTTCGGCACCAAGATCTACACCGGGGAGCTGTTTTTT
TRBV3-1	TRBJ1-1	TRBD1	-	CASSRDRGYTEAFF	TGTGCCAGCAGCCGAGACAGGGGGTATACTGAAGCTTTCTTT
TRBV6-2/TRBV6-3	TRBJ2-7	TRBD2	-	CASRGLAGPPGGSYEQYF	TGTGCCAGCAGGGGACTAGCGGGGCCCCCGGGGGGATCCTACGAGCAGTACTTC
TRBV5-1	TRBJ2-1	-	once	CASSFASAGYNEQFF	TGCGCCAGCAGCTTCGCTAGCGCAGGCTACAATGAGCAGTTCTTC
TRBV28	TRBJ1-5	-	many	CASSLWGSNQPQHF	TGTGCCAGCAGCTTGTGGGGTAGCAATCAGCCCCAGCATTTT
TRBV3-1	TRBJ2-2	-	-	CASSPSATGTGELFF	TGTGCCAGCAGCCCCTCGGCAACCGGCACCGGGGAGCTGTTTTTT
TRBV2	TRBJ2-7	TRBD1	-	CASSGAAGGTTLYEQYF	TGTGCCAGCAGCGGTGCAGCAGGGGGCACGACCCTCTACGAGCAGTACTTC
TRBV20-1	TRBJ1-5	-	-	CSANDRNSNQPQHF	TGCAGTGCTAACGACAGAAATAGCAATCAGCCCCAGCATTTT
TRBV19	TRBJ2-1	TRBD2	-	CASSIRREKEQFF	TGTGCCAGTAGTATCCGGCGGGAGAAAGAGCAGTTCTTC
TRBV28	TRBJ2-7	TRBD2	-	CASSSPSGRSVWYEQYF	TGTGCCAGCAGTTCCCCTAGCGGGAGATCTGTGTGGTACGAGCAGTACTTC
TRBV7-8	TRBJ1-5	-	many	CASSLSYQPQHF	TGTGCCAGCAGCTTATCTTATCAGCCCCAGCATTTT
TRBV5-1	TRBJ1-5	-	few	CASSLGTPGQPQHF	TGCGCCAGCAGCTTGGGCACGCCGGGCCAGCCCCAGCATTTT